This TCR beta chain was found in a study of shared clonotypes between healthy human individuals. Clones were read by immunoSEQ multiplex PCR, and TCRdb kept only the in-frame ones, dropping some. The table has roughly 2,000,000 clones, about 94% seen once. This CDR3 is built from 18 residues. V shed 0 bases, J shed 5 bases, and the junction held 10 bases outside the gene matches. The germline V gene encodes CDR1 LGHNA and CDR2 YNFKEQ. Naive CD8 cells lacked CD45RO and underwent positive selection for CCR7, leaving out terminally differentiated effector memory CD45RA+ cells. Sequencing was performed on naive CD8+ T cells from PBMCs. V is TRBV4-2 and J is TRBJ1-2; TRBD1 matches at 12 bases. The clonotype originates from a man aged 18 to 30 in good health. Some clones in this sample may be carry-over from other donors' samples. CDR3 residues: CASSQELMGQGAWYGYTF. CDR3 bases: TGTGCCAGCAGCCAAGAGTTGATGGGACAGGGGGCTTGGTATGGCTACACCTTC.